Listed here are 5 T cell receptor beta chains from one sample, sequenced in a study of blood T cells in healthy people across ages. A second PCR, run for about 7 to 12 cycles, used a sample-barcoded 5' primer plus a J-beta primer mix. TCRdb recomputed calls from the 5' RACE reads with MiXCR, one row per CDR3 protein. Of about 780,000 distinct CDR3 sequences in the sample, 20% to 30% were seen once. This sample was also put to use in a study of T cells of mothers and their children.

Sequencing used blood. The origin of the receptors is a boy aged 5-17 years in good health.

This clonotype was seen a few times. Here the CDR3 reads CASKEAVTSSYNEQFF. The CDR3 coding sequence is TGTGCCAGCAAGGAGGCTGTCACAAGCTCCTACAATGAGCAGTTCTTC. J is TRBJ2-1 and V is TRBV2; possible D gene TRBD2, 5 bases. Germline V lookup: CDR1 SNHLY, CDR2 FYNNEI. The germline V and J ends were trimmed by 7 bases and 0 bases, with 16 bases remaining between them. The CDR3 has 16 residues.

The rearrangement links TRBV29-1 to TRBJ1-2; 9 positions match TRBD1. The V gene's germline CDR1 is SQVTM and CDR2 ANQGSEA. J gave up 4 bases and V 6 bases, and 6 bases lay outside the gene matches. This CDR3 contains 13 residues. The CDR3 spells CSVGTGGGYGYTF. The CDR3 nucleotides are TGCAGCGTCGGTACAGGGGGCGGCTATGGCTACACCTTC.

The chain employs TRBV5-1 and TRBJ2-3; D unclear. Per germline, CDR1 SGHRS and CDR2 YFSETQ. V was clipped by 4 bases and J by 5 bases, with 14 bases between them. The CDR3 has 14 amino acids. The DNA of the CDR3 is TGCGCCAGCAGCATGAACCGGGCAAGAGATACGCAGTATTTT. Amino acid sequence: CASSMNRARDTQYF.

Comments on this clonotype: The conserved final phenylalanine or tryptophan is absent from the CDR3, which likely points to a read error. The chain links TRBV12-3 or TRBV12-4 to TRBJ2-5; 9 positions agree with TRBD2. This CDR3 region has 16 residues. CDR3 residues: CTSSPGASGNQETQYI. CDR3 DNA sequence: TGTACCAGCAGCCCCGGGGCTAGCGGGAACCAAGAGACCCAGTACATC.

Turning to this clonotype: This could be a read error, since a much larger clone is one nucleotide away. The rearrangement uses TRBV20-1 and TRBJ2-3; D is undetermined. The end of the DNA aligns better with TRBJ1-5, so the J call may be wrong. Germline assignment: CDR1 DFQATT and CDR2 SNEGSKA (reference sequence). The CDR3 has 12 residues. In DNA, the CDR3 is TGCAGTGCTTTAGGGTCCACAGATACGCAGCATTTT. This translates into CSALGSTDTQHF.